The 27 T cell receptor beta chains given below trace back to one sample, sequenced in a study of CD8 T cells in ankylosing spondylitis (TCRdb year 2017). These receptors have no identified antigens. Libraries were prepared through 5' RACE. The sample was run on an Illumina HiSeq 2500. The public reads were reanalyzed by TCRdb: fastp trimming at Q25, MiXCR alignment, in-frame beta chains only. Each entry merges the rows of one CDR3 protein and shows their most common DNA and genes. Across this sample there are 670,000 or so distinct CDR3 sequences, with around 20% seen only once. The ten largest clones capture roughly a fifth of the sample. What the authors observed across the whole study: Blood from ankylosing spondylitis patients appeared to be characterized by a TCR beta motif made up of eight highly homologous amino acid variants.

The sample comprised blood, either unsorted or a sorted T cell fraction (not recorded which). The origin of the receptors is a male donor with ankylosing spondylitis.

This clonotype has more than one count but fewer than ten. The rearrangement links TRBV12-3 or TRBV12-4 to TRBJ2-1; no clear D gene. The CDR3 covers 13 residues. V was clipped by 4 bases and J by 7 bases, with 11 bases between them. The CDR3 nucleotides read TGTGCCAGCAGTTCAGCCCTGCGAAATGAGCAGTTCTTC. Its protein is CASSSALRNEQFF.

This rearrangement joins TRBV5-1 to TRBJ2-2; weak D call: TRBD1 (7 bases). The CDR3 contains 15 residues. The V gene lost 4 bases and the J gene lost 5 bases, with 15 bases spanning the gap. CDR1 and CDR2 (germline): SGHRS, YFSETQ. CDR3 in amino acids: CASSLTGAGTGELFF. CDR3 sequence (DNA): TGCGCCAGCAGCCTCACAGGGGCGGGGACCGGGGAGCTGTTTTTT.

In its sample, this clonotype was seen a few times. This rearrangement joins TRBV7-9 to TRBJ2-1; D remains unclear. The CDR3 has 12 residues. The germline V gene has CDR1 SEHNR and CDR2 FQNEAQ (reference sequence). The V end was cut by 3 bases, the J end by 8 bases, with 8 bases between. The CDR3 sequence: CASSFSSYEQFF. The DNA of the CDR3 is TGTGCCAGCAGCTTTTCTAGTTATGAGCAGTTCTTC. Supplemented by reference TRBV7-9 and TRBJ2-1, the full variable domain reads DTGVSQNPRHKITKRGQNVTFRCDPISEHNRLYWYRQTLGQGPEFLTYFQNEAQLEKSRLLSDRFSAERPKGSFSTLEIQRTEQGDSAMYLCASSFSSYEQFFGPGTRLTVL.

This rearrangement joins TRBV5-6 to TRBJ2-7, with 12 bases fitting TRBD2. Germline loops: CDR1 SGHDT, CDR2 YYEEEE. This CDR3 contains 16 residues. After removal of 3 bases from V and 2 bases from J, the junction contained 6 bases not matched to a gene. CDR3 bases: TGTGCCAGCAGCTCCCTACTAGCGGGAGGCCCCTACGAGCAGTACTTC. Protein sequence: CASSSLLAGGPYEQYF.

This clonotype was found a few times. This sequence joins TRBV28 and TRBJ1-1, with a weak D call TRBD1 (5 bases). Trimming cost V 6 bases and J 1 base, with 21 bases left between them. The germline CDR1 and CDR2 sequences are MDHEN and SYDVKM. The CDR3 consists of 17 residues. CDR3 DNA sequence: TGTGCCAGCAGCGACGGGCAGGGCCACAAAAAGAACACTGAAGCTTTCTTT. Encoded protein: CASSDGQGHKKNTEAFF.

In this sample, this clonotype turned up a few times. The V call is TRBV28, the J call TRBJ2-1, with 12 bases that match TRBD2. Unmatched junction bases numbered 11, after V lost 5 bases and J lost 0 bases. The V gene's germline CDR1 is MDHEN and CDR2 SYDVKM. The CDR3 length is 19 residues. The CDR3 region is CASSPGLAGTYSSYNEQFF. As DNA, the CDR3 is TGTGCCAGCAGTCCTGGACTAGCGGGGACCTATAGCTCCTACAATGAGCAGTTCTTC. The full variable domain, in which reference TRBV28 and TRBJ2-1 provide the parts outside the CDR3, is DVKVTQSSRYLVKRTGEKVFLECVQDMDHENMFWYRQDPGLGLRLIYFSYDVKMKEKGDIPEGYSVSREKKERFSLILESASTNQTSMYLCASSPGLAGTYSSYNEQFFGPGTRLTVL.

This clonotype appeared a few times. The chain has TRBV20-1 and TRBJ1-1, with a possible D match to TRBD1 (6 bases). The germline V and J ends were trimmed by 6 bases and 11 bases, with 13 bases remaining between them. Germline loops: CDR1 DFQATT, CDR2 SNEGSKA (reference sequence). The CDR3 runs 10 residues. The CDR3 nucleotides read TGCAGTGCAGGGGGTAGGATGGCTTTCTTT. This codes for CSAGGRMAFF.

The table lists this clonotype with a few counts. The chain carries TRBV9 and TRBJ2-3; D is ambiguous. V lost 0 bases, J lost 2 bases, and 16 bases lay in between. Germline V lookup: CDR1 SGDLS, CDR2 YYNGEE. This CDR3 spans 17 amino acids. The CDR3 DNA follows: TGTGCCAGCAGCGTAGGGGGTCGATCGCGACCCACAGATACGCAGTATTTT. Residues: CASSVGGRSRPTDTQYF.

This clonotype was counted between two and nine times. The junction shows a germline mismatch at one end, possibly a read error. J is TRBJ2-1 and V is TRBV13; D gene uncertain. This CDR3 contains 14 residues. Germline V gene lookup returns CDR1 PRHDT and CDR2 FYEKMQ (reference sequence). CDR3 sequence: CASSLVLSNNEQFF. CDR3 in DNA: TGTGCCAGCAGCTTAGTTCTCTCCAACAATGAGCAGTTCTTC.

The chain joins TRBV20-1 to TRBJ2-1; the D is unclear. CDR3 length: 12 amino acids. Germline CDR1 is DFQATT and CDR2 is SNEGSKA (reference sequence). The ends were cut back, 0 bases at V and 8 bases at J, with 8 bases in the middle. This chain's CDR3 is CSARDRVHEQFF. CDR3 coding DNA: TGCAGTGCTAGAGATAGGGTTCATGAGCAGTTCTTC.

This clonotype was detected only a few times. This sequence joins TRBV11-2 and TRBJ2-3, with 9 bases identical to TRBD1. After removal of 5 bases from V and 5 bases from J, the junction contained 14 bases not matched to a gene. The CDR3 loop spans 17 amino acids. The germline CDR1 and CDR2 sequences are SGHAT and FQNNGV. The CDR3 region is CASSPGIRTGEEDTQYF. In DNA form, the CDR3 reads TGTGCCAGCAGCCCAGGTATACGGACAGGGGAGGAAGATACGCAGTATTTT.

In this sample, this clonotype turned up a few times. The chain uses TRBV20-1 and TRBJ1-5; D uncertain. This CDR3 comprises 12 residues. Germline V gene lookup returns CDR1 DFQATT and CDR2 SNEGSKA (reference sequence). V was clipped by 4 bases and J by 6 bases, with 10 bases between them. CDR3 sequence reads: CSAKKGSQPQHF. Written as DNA, the CDR3 is TGCAGTGCTAAAAAGGGTAGTCAGCCCCAGCATTTT.

The table lists this clonotype with a few counts. The gene calls are TRBV4-1 and TRBJ2-2; 8 bases are shared with TRBD2. The V segment lost 3 bases and the J segment 9 bases; nucleotides outside the gene matches: 12. CDR3 size: 16 residues. Germline CDR1 and CDR2: MGHRA and YSYEKL. This CDR3 reads CASSQQSGSIERELFF. The DNA of the CDR3 is TGCGCCAGCAGCCAGCAAAGCGGGAGTATCGAGAGGGAGCTGTTTTTT.

In this sample, this clonotype turned up a few times. The CDR3 sequence: CSARRRGLGEQFF. As DNA, the CDR3 is TGCAGTGCTAGAAGGCGGGGGTTGGGTGAGCAGTTCTTC. The rearrangement joins TRBV20-1 to TRBJ2-1, with 7 bases fitting TRBD2. Germline loops: CDR1 DFQATT, CDR2 SNEGSKA (reference sequence). The CDR3 is 13 residues long. V was clipped by 2 bases and J by 9 bases; unmatched bases: 7.

This clonotype was detected a few times. This chain connects TRBV6-1 to TRBJ1-6, with 7 bases aligning to TRBD1. V lost 6 bases, J lost 7 bases, and 6 bases stayed unmatched. Germline-derived CDR1 and CDR2 are MNHNS and SASEGT. The CDR3 is 14 residues long. CDR3: CASSAGQLNSPLHF. The DNA for the CDR3 is TGTGCCAGCAGCGCGGGACAGCTAAATTCACCCCTCCACTTT.

In its sample, this clonotype was seen a few times. The chain combines TRBV11-2 with TRBJ2-5, with a possible D match to TRBD1 (5 bases). CDR1 and CDR2 from the germline V gene are SGHAT and FQNNGV. Trimming cost V 1 base and J 1 base, with 10 bases left between them. The CDR3 consists of 15 residues. CDR3 DNA sequence: TGTGCCAGCAGCTTAGGACAGCGATTCCAAGAGACCCAGTACTTC. This translates into CASSLGQRFQETQYF.

The gene calls are TRBV12-3 or TRBV12-4 and TRBJ1-2; 7 bases match TRBD1. This CDR3 is built from 16 residues. V lost 6 bases to trimming and J lost 8 bases; unmatched junction nucleotides: 18. The CDR3 spells CASSPGRGLPDSGYTF. The CDR3 DNA is TGTGCCAGCAGCCCCGGGAGGGGGCTACCGGACAGCGGCTACACCTTC.

A few counts support this clonotype. J is TRBJ2-7 and V is TRBV5-6; D tentatively reads TRBD1 or TRBD2 (5 bases each). With 0 bases removed from V and 2 bases from J, the gap between germline ends came to 15 bases. CDR1 SGHDT and CDR2 YYEEEE come from the germline V gene. The CDR3 spans 16 residues. The DNA for the CDR3 is TGTGCCAGCAGCTTGGTACGGGGCGACTGGGCCTACGAGCAGTACTTC. Translating gives CASSLVRGDWAYEQYF. Looking up the rest from reference TRBV5-6 and TRBJ2-7 gives the full variable domain: DAGVTQSPTHLIKTRGQQVTLRCSPKSGHDTVSWYQQALGQGPQFIFQYYEEEERQRGNFPDRFSGHQFPNYSSELNVNALLLGDSALYLCASSLVRGDWAYEQYFGPGTRLTVT.

The CDR3 nucleotides are TGTGCCAGCAGTTCCTTACTAGCGGGACGCACAGATACGCAGTATTTT. It yields the protein CASSSLLAGRTDTQYF. J is TRBJ2-3 and V is TRBV12-3 or TRBV12-4; 10 bases fit TRBD2. The V segment lost 4 bases and the J segment 1 base; nucleotides outside the gene matches: 5. The CDR3 is made up of 16 amino acids.

The gene calls are TRBV20-1 and TRBJ1-5; D is ambiguous. The CDR3 has 13 amino acids. The V end was cut by 3 bases, the J end by 0 bases, with 6 bases between. Germline V gene sequence: CDR1 DFQATT, CDR2 SNEGSKA (reference sequence). For the CDR3, the DNA is TGCAGTGCTAGTACAGATAGCAATCAGCCCCAGCATTTT. It codes for CSASTDSNQPQHF.

The gene calls are TRBV12-3 or TRBV12-4 and TRBJ1-2; no definite D call. This CDR3 is built from 16 residues. V was cut by 3 bases and J by 2 bases, with 16 bases left in between. CDR3 bases: TGTGCCAGCAGTTTGGCAAGACAAAGTCGAAACTATGGCTACACCTTC. It translates to CASSLARQSRNYGYTF.

V is TRBV10-3 and J is TRBJ2-7; TRBD1 or TRBD2 may be the D gene (6 bases each). The germline gives CDR1 ENHRY, CDR2 SYGVKD. Trimming removed 8 bases from V and 6 bases from J, with 14 bases in between. The CDR3 consists of 12 residues. This chain's CDR3 is CAIGGQVGEQYF. The CDR3 DNA sequence: TGTGCCATCGGGGGGCAGGTTGGCGAGCAGTACTTC.

The genes are TRBV4-1 and TRBJ2-7, with TRBD2 as a possible D gene (6 bases). This CDR3 has 15 residues. The V gene lost 0 bases and the J gene lost 0 bases, with 9 bases spanning the gap. Germline values: CDR1 MGHRA, CDR2 YSYEKL. The CDR3 here is CASSQDGGSSYEQYF. The CDR3 DNA sequence: TGCGCCAGCAGCCAAGATGGGGGGTCCTCCTACGAGCAGTACTTC.

The chain uses TRBV7-9 and TRBJ1-1; 7 bases match TRBD1. V trimming: 5 bases; J trimming: 4 bases; junction bases outside the gene matches: 10. Germline V CDR1 and CDR2: SEHNR, FQNEAQ (reference sequence). The length of the CDR3 is 15 residues. Here the CDR3 reads CASSDGTDEGTEAFF. Here the CDR3 DNA reads TGTGCCAGCAGCGACGGGACAGACGAGGGCACTGAAGCTTTCTTT. The full variable domain, completed using reference TRBV7-9 and TRBJ1-1, is DTGVSQNPRHKITKRGQNVTFRCDPISEHNRLYWYRQTLGQGPEFLTYFQNEAQLEKSRLLSDRFSAERPKGSFSTLEIQRTEQGDSAMYLCASSDGTDEGTEAFFGQGTRLTVV.

J is TRBJ2-3 and V is TRBV12-3 or TRBV12-4; TRBD1 matches at 8 bases. With 7 bases clipped from V and 4 bases from J, the junction kept 7 bases outside the gene matches. This CDR3 region has 14 residues. The CDR3 here is CASTTGGSSDTQYF. The CDR3 DNA follows: TGTGCCAGCACCACAGGGGGAAGTTCAGATACGCAGTATTTT.

V gene TRBV2 combines with J gene TRBJ1-1; TRBD1 might be the D (6 bases). Germline CDR1 and CDR2: SNHLY and FYNNEI. This CDR3 is 14 amino acids long. Trimming took 3 bases from V and 4 from J, leaving 12 bases between them. CDR3 in amino acids: CASSDTGAGTEAFF. CDR3 nucleotides: TGTGCCAGCAGTGACACGGGGGCTGGCACTGAAGCTTTCTTT. Full variable domain (outside the CDR3, taken from reference TRBV2 and TRBJ1-1): EPEVTQTPSHQVTQMGQEVILRCVPISNHLYFYWYRQILGQKVEFLVSFYNNEISEKSEIFDDQFSVERPDGSNFTLKIRSTKLEDSAMYFCASSDTGAGTEAFFGQGTRLTVV.

This clonotype was detected a few times. The chain combines TRBV6-2 or TRBV6-3 with TRBJ2-1, with D perhaps matching TRBD1 or TRBD2 (5 bases each). This CDR3 has 14 amino acids. Trimming cost V 6 bases and J 4 bases, with 13 bases left between them. CDR1 is MNHEY and CDR2 is SVGEGT in the germline V gene. CDR3 protein: CASSTGTDYNEQFF. In DNA, the CDR3 is TGTGCCAGCAGCACCGGGACGGATTACAATGAGCAGTTCTTC.